This TCR beta chain stems from a study of blood T cell repertoires in COVID-19. At the level of the study: PBMCs, B-cell-depleted T cells, or T cells provided the cDNA or gDNA that made up the material.

The CDR3 runs to 15 residues. Germline CDR1 and CDR2: LNHDA and SQIVND (reference sequence). The germline V and J ends were trimmed by 6 bases and 0 bases, with 12 bases remaining between them. The authors' processing: Cell counts per sample came from amplifying reference gene primers. Libraries were prepared by immunoSEQ multiplex PCR; TCRdb keeps only in-frame clonotypes and omits some of them. V, J and clone size reflect that table, while D and trimming were determined from the DNA. The sample shows fewer than 350,000 clones, approximately 91% of them seen only once. The sequence came from a woman under 40 who had been exposed to COVID-19. The V call is TRBV19, the J call TRBJ1-3; no reliable D call. What was sequenced was PBMCs or T cells enriched from blood (not recorded which). This CDR3 is CASRPETYSGNTIYF. The CDR3 DNA reads TGTGCCAGTAGGCCTGAGACTTACTCTGGAAACACCATATATTTT.